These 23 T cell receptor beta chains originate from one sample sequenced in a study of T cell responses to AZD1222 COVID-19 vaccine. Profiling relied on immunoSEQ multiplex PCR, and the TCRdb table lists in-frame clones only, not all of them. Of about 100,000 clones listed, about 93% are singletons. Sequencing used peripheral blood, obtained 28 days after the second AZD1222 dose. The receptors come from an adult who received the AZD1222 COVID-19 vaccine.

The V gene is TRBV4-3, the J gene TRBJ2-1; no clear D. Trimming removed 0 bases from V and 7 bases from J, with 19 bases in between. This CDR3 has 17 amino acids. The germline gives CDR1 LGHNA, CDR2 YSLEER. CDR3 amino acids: CASSQETVSRAINEQFF. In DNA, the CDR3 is TGCGCCAGCAGCCAAGAGACGGTGTCGAGAGCGATTAATGAGCAGTTCTTC.

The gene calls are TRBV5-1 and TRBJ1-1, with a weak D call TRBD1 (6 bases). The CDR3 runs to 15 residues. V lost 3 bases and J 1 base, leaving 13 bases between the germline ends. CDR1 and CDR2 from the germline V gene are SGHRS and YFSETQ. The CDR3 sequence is CASSSGGTKNTEAFF. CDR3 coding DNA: TGCGCCAGCAGCTCGGGAGGGACAAAGAACACTGAAGCTTTCTTT.

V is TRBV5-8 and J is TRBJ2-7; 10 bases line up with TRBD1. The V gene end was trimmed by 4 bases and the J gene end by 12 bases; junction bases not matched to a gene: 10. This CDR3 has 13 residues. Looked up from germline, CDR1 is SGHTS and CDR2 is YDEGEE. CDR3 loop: CASSPDRGGPWYF. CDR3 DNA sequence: TGTGCCAGCAGCCCGGACAGGGGGGGACCATGGTACTTC.

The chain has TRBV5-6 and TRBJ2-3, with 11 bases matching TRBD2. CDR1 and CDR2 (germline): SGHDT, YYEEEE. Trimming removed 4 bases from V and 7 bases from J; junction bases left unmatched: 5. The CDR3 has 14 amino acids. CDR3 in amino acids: CASSQGTSGNTQYF. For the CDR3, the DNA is TGTGCCAGCAGCCAAGGGACTAGCGGTAATACGCAGTATTTT.

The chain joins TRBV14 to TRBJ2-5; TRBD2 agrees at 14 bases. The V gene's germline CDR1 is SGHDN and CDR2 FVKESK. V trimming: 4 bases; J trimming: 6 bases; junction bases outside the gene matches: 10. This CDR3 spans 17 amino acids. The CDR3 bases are TGTGCCAGCAGCCTATTAGTCGGGACTAGCGGGAGACAGACCCAGTACTTC. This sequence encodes CASSLLVGTSGRQTQYF.

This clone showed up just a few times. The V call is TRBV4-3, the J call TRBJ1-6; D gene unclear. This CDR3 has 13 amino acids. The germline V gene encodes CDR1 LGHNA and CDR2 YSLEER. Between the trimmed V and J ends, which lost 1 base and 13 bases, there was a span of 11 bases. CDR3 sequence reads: CASSQVHTRPLHF. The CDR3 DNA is TGCGCCAGCAGCCAAGTTCATACGAGGCCCCTCCACTTT.

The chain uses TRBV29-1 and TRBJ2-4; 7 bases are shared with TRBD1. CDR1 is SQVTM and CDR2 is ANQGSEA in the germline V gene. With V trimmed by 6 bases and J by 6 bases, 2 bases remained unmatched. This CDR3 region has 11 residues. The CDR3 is CSVRDRNIQYF. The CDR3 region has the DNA TGCAGCGTCCGGGACAGAAACATTCAGTACTTC.

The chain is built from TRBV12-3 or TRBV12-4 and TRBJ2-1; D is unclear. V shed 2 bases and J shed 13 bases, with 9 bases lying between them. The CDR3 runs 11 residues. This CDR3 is CASSLLGEQFF. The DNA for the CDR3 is TGTGCCAGCAGTTTACTGGGTGAACAGTTCTTC.

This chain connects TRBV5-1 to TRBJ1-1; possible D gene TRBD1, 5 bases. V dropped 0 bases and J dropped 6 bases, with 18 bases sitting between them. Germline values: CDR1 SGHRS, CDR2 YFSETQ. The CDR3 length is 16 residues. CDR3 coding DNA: TGCGCCAGCAGCTTGGACCTCCAGCAGGGATTAGCTGAAGCTTTCTTT. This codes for CASSLDLQQGLAEAFF.

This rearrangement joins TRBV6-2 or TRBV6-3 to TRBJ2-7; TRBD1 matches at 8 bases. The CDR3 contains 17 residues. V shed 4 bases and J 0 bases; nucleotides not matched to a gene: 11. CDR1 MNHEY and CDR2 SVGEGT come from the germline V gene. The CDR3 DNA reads TGTGCCAGCAGTTCAACTTGGACAGGGATCCACTCCTACGAGCAGTACTTC. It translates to CASSSTWTGIHSYEQYF.

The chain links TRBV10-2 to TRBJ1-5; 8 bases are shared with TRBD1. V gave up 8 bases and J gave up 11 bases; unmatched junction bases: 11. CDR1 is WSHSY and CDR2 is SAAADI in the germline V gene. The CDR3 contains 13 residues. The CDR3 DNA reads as TGCGCCAGCCAGGGGGCGGGAGTTTCGACCCAGCATTTT. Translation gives CASQGAGVSTQHF.

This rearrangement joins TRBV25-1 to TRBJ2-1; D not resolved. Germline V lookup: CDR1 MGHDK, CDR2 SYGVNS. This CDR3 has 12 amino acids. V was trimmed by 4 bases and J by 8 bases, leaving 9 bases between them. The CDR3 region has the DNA TGTGCCAGCAGTGCCGGGCCCTATGAGCAGTTCTTC. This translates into CASSAGPYEQFF.

The CDR3 is CASSPAAACDEQYF. The CDR3 DNA reads as TGTGCCAGCAGCCCGGCGGCTGCGTGCGACGAGCAGTACTTC. The chain links TRBV5-4 to TRBJ2-7; the D is unclear. The CDR3 loop spans 14 amino acids. V lost 4 bases and J 5 bases, leaving 16 bases between the germline ends. Germline CDR1 and CDR2: SGHNT and YYREEE (reference sequence).

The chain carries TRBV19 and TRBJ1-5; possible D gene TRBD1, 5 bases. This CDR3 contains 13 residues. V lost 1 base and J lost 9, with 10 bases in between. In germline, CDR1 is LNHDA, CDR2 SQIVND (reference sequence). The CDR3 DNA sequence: TGTGCCAGTAGTATAGGGGGAGGGACGCCCCAGCATTTT. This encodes CASSIGGGTPQHF. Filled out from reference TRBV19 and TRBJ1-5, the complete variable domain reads DGGITQSPKYLFRKEGQNVTLSCEQNLNHDAMYWYRQDPGQGLRLIYYSQIVNDFQKGDIAEGYSVSREKKESFPLTVTSAQKNPTAFYLCASSIGGGTPQHFGDGTRLSIL.

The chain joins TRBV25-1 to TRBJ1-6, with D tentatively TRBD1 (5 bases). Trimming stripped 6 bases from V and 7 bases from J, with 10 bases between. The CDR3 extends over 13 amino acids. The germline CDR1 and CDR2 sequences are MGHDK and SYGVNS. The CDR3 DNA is TGTGCCAGCAGAGGGGCAGGGAATTCACCCCTCCACTTT. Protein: CASRGAGNSPLHF.

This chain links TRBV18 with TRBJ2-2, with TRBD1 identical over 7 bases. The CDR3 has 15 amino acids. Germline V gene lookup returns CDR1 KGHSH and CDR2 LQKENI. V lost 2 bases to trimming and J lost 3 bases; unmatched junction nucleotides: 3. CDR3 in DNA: TGTGCCAGCTCACCATCTCAGGGGGACACCGGGGAGCTGTTTTTT. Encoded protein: CASSPSQGDTGELFF.

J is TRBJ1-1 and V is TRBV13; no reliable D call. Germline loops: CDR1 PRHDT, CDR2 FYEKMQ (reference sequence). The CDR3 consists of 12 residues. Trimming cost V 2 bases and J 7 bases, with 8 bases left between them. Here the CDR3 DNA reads TGTGCCAGCAGCTTACCCGGGTATGAAGCTTTCTTT. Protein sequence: CASSLPGYEAFF.

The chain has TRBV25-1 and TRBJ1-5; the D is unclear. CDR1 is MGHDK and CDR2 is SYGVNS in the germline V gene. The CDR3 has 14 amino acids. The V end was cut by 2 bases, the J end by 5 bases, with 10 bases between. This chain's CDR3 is CASSEGERHQPQHF. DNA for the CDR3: TGTGCCAGCAGTGAAGGAGAGAGGCATCAGCCCCAGCATTTT.

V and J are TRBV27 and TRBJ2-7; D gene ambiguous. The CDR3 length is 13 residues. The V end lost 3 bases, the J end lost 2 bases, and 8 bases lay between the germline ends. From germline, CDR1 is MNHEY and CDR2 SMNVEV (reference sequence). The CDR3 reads CASSFAPTYEQYF. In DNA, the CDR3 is TGTGCCAGCAGTTTTGCACCCACCTACGAGCAGTACTTC.

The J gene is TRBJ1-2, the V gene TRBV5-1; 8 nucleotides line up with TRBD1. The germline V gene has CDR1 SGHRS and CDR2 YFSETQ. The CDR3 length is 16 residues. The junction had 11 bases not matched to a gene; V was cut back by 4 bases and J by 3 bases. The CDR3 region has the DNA TGCGCCAGCAGCCCTACGGACAGGGTCGGGGACTATGGCTACACCTTC. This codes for CASSPTDRVGDYGYTF.

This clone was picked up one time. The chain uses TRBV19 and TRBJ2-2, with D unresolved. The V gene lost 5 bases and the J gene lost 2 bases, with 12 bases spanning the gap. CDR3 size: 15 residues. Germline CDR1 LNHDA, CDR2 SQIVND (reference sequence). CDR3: CASSVRAPNTGELFF. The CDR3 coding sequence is TGTGCCAGTAGTGTCCGGGCCCCAAACACCGGGGAGCTGTTTTTT.

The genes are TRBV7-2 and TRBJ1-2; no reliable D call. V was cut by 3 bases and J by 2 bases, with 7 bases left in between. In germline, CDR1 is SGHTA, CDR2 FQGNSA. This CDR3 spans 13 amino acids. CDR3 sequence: CASSLETNYGYTF. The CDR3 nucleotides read TGTGCCAGCAGCTTGGAGACAAACTATGGCTACACCTTC.

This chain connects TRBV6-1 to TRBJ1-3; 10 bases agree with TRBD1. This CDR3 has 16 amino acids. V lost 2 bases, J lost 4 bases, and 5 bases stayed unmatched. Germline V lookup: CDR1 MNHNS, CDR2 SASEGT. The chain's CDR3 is CASSELGQGSGNTIYF. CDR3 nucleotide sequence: TGTGCCAGCAGTGAACTGGGACAGGGGTCAGGAAACACCATATATTTT.